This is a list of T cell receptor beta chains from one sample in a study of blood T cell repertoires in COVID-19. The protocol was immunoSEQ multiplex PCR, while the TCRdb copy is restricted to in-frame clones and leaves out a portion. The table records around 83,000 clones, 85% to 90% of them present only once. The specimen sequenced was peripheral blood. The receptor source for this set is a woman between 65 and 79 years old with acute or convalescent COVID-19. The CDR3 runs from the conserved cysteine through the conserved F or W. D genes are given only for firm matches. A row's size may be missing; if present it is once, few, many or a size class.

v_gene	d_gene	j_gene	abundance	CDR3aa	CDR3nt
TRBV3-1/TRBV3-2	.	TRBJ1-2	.	CASSQSLGQNYGYTF	TGTGCCAGCAGCCAGAGTCTAGGACAGAACTATGGCTACACCTTC
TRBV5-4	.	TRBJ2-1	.	CASSLGRPTYNEQFF	TGTGCCAGCAGCTTGGGCAGGCCTACCTACAATGAGCAGTTCTTC
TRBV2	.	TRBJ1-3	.	CASSPGSPRRNTIYF	TGTGCCAGCAGTCCCGGGAGCCCGCGGCGAAACACCATATATTTT
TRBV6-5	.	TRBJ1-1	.	CASSYNSENTEAFF	TGTGCCAGCAGTTACAATAGCGAGAACACTGAAGCTTTCTTT
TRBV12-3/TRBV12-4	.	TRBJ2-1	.	CASSLLERDEQFF	TGTGCCAGCAGTTTATTGGAGCGAGATGAGCAGTTCTTC
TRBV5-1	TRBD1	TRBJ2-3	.	CASSLEGQTSTDTQYF	TGCGCCAGCAGCTTGGAGGGACAGACTAGCACAGATACGCAGTATTTT
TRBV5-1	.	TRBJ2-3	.	CASSVRTVPSTDTQYF	TGCGCCAGCAGCGTCAGGACTGTACCTAGCACAGATACGCAGTATTTT
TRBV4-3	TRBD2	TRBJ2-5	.	CASSQGVVGGSGQETQYF	TGCGCCAGCAGCCAAGGAGTAGTGGGCGGGAGCGGGCAAGAGACCCAGTACTTC
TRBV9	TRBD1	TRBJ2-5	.	CASSVAGTGGWETQYF	TGTGCCAGCAGCGTAGCCGGGACAGGGGGGTGGGAGACCCAGTACTTC
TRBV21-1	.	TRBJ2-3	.	CASPGEREAVILSTDTQYF	TGTGCCAGCCCAGGGGAACGGGAGGCCGTCATTCTGAGCACAGATACGCAGTATTTT
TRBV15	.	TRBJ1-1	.	CATSRDPNRVNTEAFF	TGTGCCACCAGCAGAGACCCAAACAGGGTGAACACTGAAGCTTTCTTT
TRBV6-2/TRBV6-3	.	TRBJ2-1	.	CANSSRGPKYNEQFF	TGTGCCAACAGCAGCCGGGGTCCAAAATACAATGAGCAGTTCTTC
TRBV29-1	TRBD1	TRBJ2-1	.	CSVNLGQGGEQFF	TGCAGCGTAAACCTTGGACAGGGTGGTGAGCAGTTCTTC
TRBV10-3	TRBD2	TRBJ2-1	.	CAIRLAGADNEQFF	TGTGCCATCAGACTAGCGGGAGCCGACAATGAGCAGTTCTTC
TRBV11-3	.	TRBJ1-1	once	CASSLDRVAFF	TGTGCCAGCAGCTTAGACAGGGTAGCTTTCTTT
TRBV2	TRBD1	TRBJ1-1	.	CASSRTGLNTEAFF	TGTGCCAGCTCCCGGACAGGATTGAACACTGAAGCTTTCTTT
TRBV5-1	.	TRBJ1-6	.	CASSLPPGESSYNSPLHF	TGCGCCAGCAGCTTGCCCCCGGGGGAGAGCTCCTATAATTCACCCCTCCACTTT
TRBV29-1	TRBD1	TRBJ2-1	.	CSVLRGLQRDEQFF	TGCAGCGTTCTCAGGGGGCTTCAGCGCGATGAGCAGTTCTTC
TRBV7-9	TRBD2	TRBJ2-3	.	CASSTLQREAGDTQYF	TGTGCCAGCAGCACCCTTCAGCGGGAGGCAGGGGATACGCAGTATTTT
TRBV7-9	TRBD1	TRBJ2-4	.	CASSWETGVVDIQYF	TGTGCCAGCAGCTGGGAGACAGGGGTTGTGGACATTCAGTACTTC
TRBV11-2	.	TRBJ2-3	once	CASSLDRITTDTQYF	TGTGCCAGCAGCTTAGACAGGATCACCACAGATACGCAGTATTTT
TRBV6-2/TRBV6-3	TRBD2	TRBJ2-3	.	CASSYSIGLAGSTDTQYF	TGTGCCAGCAGTTACTCGATCGGTCTAGCGGGAAGCACAGATACGCAGTATTTT
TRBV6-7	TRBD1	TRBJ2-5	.	CASSYSNPPVHPTGGFQETQYF	TGTGCCAGCAGTTACTCGAACCCCCCCGTCCACCCGACAGGGGGCTTCCAAGAGACCCAGTACTTC
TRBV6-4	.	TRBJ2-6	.	CASSDARGVGANVLTF	TGTGCCAGCAGTGACGCAAGGGGCGTTGGGGCCAACGTCCTGACTTTC
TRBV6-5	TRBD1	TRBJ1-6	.	CASSPQGTNNSPLHF	TGTGCCAGCAGCCCACAGGGGACCAATAATTCACCCCTCCACTTT
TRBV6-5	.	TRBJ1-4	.	CASKGQGATNEKLFF	TGTGCCAGCAAAGGGCAGGGTGCAACTAATGAAAAACTGTTTTTT
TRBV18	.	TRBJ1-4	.	CASSPEQGRGEKLFF	TGTGCCAGCTCACCGGAACAGGGACGAGGGGAAAAACTGTTTTTT
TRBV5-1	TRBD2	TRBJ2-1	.	CASSLVGLAGGNEQFF	TGCGCCAGCAGCTTGGTGGGTCTAGCGGGAGGGAATGAGCAGTTCTTC
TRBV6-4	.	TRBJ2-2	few	CASKAGRDTGELFF	TGTGCCAGCAAGGCGGGGCGTGACACCGGGGAGCTGTTTTTT
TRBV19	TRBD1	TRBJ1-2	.	CASRDRDNYGYTF	TGTGCCAGTCGGGACAGGGATAACTATGGCTACACCTTC
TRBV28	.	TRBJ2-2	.	CASSLATGRAGELFF	TGTGCCAGCAGTTTAGCGACGGGTAGAGCCGGGGAGCTGTTTTTT
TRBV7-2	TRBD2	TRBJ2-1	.	CASSSIAGGTYNEQFF	TGTGCCAGCAGCTCTATAGCGGGAGGAACCTACAATGAGCAGTTCTTC
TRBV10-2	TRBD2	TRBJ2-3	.	CASSESGLAGDSDTQYF	TGCGCCAGCAGTGAGTCGGGACTAGCGGGAGATTCAGATACGCAGTATTTT
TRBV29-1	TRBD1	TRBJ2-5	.	CSVGDRGERETQYF	TGCAGCGTGGGAGACAGGGGAGAAAGGGAGACCCAGTACTTC
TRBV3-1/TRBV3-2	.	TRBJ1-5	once	CASSQVSGFGQPQHF	TGTGCCAGCAGCCAAGTATCGGGGTTCGGTCAGCCCCAGCATTTT
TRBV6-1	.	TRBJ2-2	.	CASSEAPSVGTGELFF	TGTGCCAGCAGTGAAGCGCCTAGCGTGGGGACCGGGGAGCTGTTTTTT
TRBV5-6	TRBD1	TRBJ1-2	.	CASSLNSRDRVNYGYTF	TGTGCCAGCAGCCTAAATAGCCGGGACAGAGTTAACTATGGCTACACCTTC
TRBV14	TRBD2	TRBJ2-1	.	CASSRTSGYYNEQFF	TGTGCCAGCAGTCGGACTAGCGGTTACTACAATGAGCAGTTCTTC
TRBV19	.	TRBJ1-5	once	CASSTLDQPQHF	TGTGCCAGTAGTACCCTCGATCAGCCCCAGCATTTT
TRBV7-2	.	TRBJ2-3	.	CASSFVESDTQYF	TGTGCCAGCAGCTTCGTAGAATCAGATACGCAGTATTTT
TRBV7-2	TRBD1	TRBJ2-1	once	CASSFVRTGGDEQFF	TGTGCCAGCAGCTTTGTTAGAACAGGGGGCGATGAGCAGTTCTTC
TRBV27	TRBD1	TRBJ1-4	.	CASSLSRAGTGGEKLFF	TGTGCCAGCAGTTTATCGAGAGCGGGGACAGGGGGGGAAAAACTGTTTTTT
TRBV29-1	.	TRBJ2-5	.	CSAAWELQETQYF	TGCAGTGCAGCGTGGGAGCTCCAAGAGACCCAGTACTTC
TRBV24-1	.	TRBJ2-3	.	CATSDSGGLGTDTQYF	TGTGCCACCAGTGATTCGGGCGGGTTAGGAACAGATACGCAGTATTTT
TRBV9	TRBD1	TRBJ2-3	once	CASSVLQGGRTDTQYF	TGTGCCAGCAGCGTGTTACAGGGGGGTCGCACAGATACGCAGTATTTT
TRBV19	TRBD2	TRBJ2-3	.	CASSMREWGTDTQYF	TGTGCCAGTAGTATGCGGGAGTGGGGCACAGATACGCAGTATTTT